The subject of this entry is one T cell receptor (beta chain). Its antigen is not known. This sample is drawn from a study of siplizumab effects on memory and regulatory T cells. General study findings and limits: Naive T cells looked more diverse than memory cells, and they looked like major contributors to the alloresponse.

This CDR3 spans 13 amino acids. After removal of 6 bases from V and 8 bases from J, the junction contained 8 bases not matched to a gene. Germline V gives CDR1 MDHEN, CDR2 SYDVKM. Roughly 100,000 TCR templates underwent assay in each sample. Only in-frame clones appear in the TCRdb table, and some are missing; sequencing was by immunoSEQ multiplex PCR. The sample lists tens of thousands of clones, over 80% occurring once. The specimen sequenced was Tregs sorted from blood. The source of this sequence is a human donor in good health. This chain links TRBV28 with TRBJ1-2; 8 bases map to TRBD1. The CDR3 reads CASRNQGALGYTF. CDR3 coding DNA: TGTGCCAGCAGAAACCAGGGGGCGCTCGGCTACACCTTC.